This entry lists 17 T cell receptor beta chains sequenced from one sample in a study of T cells in tumors after PD-1 blockade. Sequenced by immunoSEQ multiplex PCR; TCRdb stores in-frame clones only, minus some. The sample shows 45,000 to 50,000 clones, roughly 84% of them seen only once. This sample comprised PBMCs, obtained before anti-PD-1 therapy. These receptors were taken from a human donor with advanced basal cell or squamous cell carcinoma (not recorded which).

The V and J genes are TRBV6-5 and TRBJ2-7, with D perhaps TRBD2 (5 bases). The ends were cut back, 2 bases at V and 2 bases at J, with 10 bases in the middle. CDR1 MNHEY and CDR2 SVGAGI come from the germline V gene. The CDR3 is 14 residues long. CDR3 nucleotides: TGTGCCAGCAGTTACGTAGAGGGAGCCTACGAGCAGTACTTC. This translates into CASSYVEGAYEQYF.

V and J are TRBV7-3 and TRBJ1-1; 8 bases are a match to TRBD1. Germline values: CDR1 SGHTA, CDR2 FQGTGA. The CDR3 contains 13 residues. V lost 5 bases, J lost 4 bases, and 3 bases stayed unmatched. CDR3 nucleotide sequence: TGTGCCAGCAGCCTCGACAGGGGCACTGAAGCTTTCTTT. This translates into CASSLDRGTEAFF.

The rearrangement joins TRBV27 to TRBJ2-2, with 11 bases that match TRBD2. CDR1 and CDR2 (germline): MNHEY, SMNVEV (reference sequence). V shed 0 bases, J shed 4 bases, and the junction held 4 bases outside the gene matches. The CDR3 contains 17 residues. For the CDR3, the DNA is TGTGCCAGCAGTTTATCACCTAGCGGGGGGATCACCGGGGAGCTGTTTTTT. Its translation is CASSLSPSGGITGELFF.

The V gene is TRBV15, the J gene TRBJ2-1; no clear D. This CDR3 comprises 15 residues. V lost 1 base to trimming and J lost 0 bases, with 7 bases between them. Germline V gene data show CDR1 as LNHNV and CDR2 as YYDKDF (reference sequence). CDR3 sequence reads: CATSRGRDSYNEQFF. For the CDR3, the DNA is TGTGCCACCAGCAGAGGGAGAGACTCCTACAATGAGCAGTTCTTC. The full variable domain, rest sourced from reference TRBV15 and TRBJ2-1, is DAMVIQNPRYQVTQFGKPVTLSCSQTLNHNVMYWYQQKSSQAPKLLFHYYDKDFNNEADTPDNFQSRRPNTSFCFLDIRSPGLGDTAMYLCATSRGRDSYNEQFFGPGTRLTVL.

This clone was counted once. The V and J genes are TRBV13 and TRBJ2-2; D not resolved. The CDR3 contains 12 residues. The germline V gene encodes CDR1 PRHDT and CDR2 FYEKMQ (reference sequence). V dropped 7 bases and J dropped 6 bases, with 9 bases sitting between them. The CDR3 reads CASNTASGELFF. CDR3 sequence (DNA): TGTGCCAGCAACACCGCTTCCGGGGAGCTGTTTTTT.

The chain joins TRBV6-5 to TRBJ2-1; 11 bases agree with TRBD2. CDR3 length equals 16 residues. Germline assignment: CDR1 MNHEY and CDR2 SVGAGI. V lost 6 bases to trimming and J lost 7 bases; unmatched junction nucleotides: 11. The CDR3 DNA follows: TGTGCCAGCAGCTACGGGACTAGCGGAGGGAGGAATGAGCAGTTCTTC. Protein product: CASSYGTSGGRNEQFF.

J is TRBJ2-1 and V is TRBV7-2; tentatively, D is TRBD1 (6 bases). CDR3 length equals 18 residues. Germline loops: CDR1 SGHTA, CDR2 FQGNSA. Trimming stripped 6 bases from V and 0 bases from J, with 21 bases between. The CDR3 here is CASRSNSPGQGSYNEQFF. The CDR3 nucleotides are TGTGCCAGCAGATCAAACAGCCCGGGACAAGGCTCCTACAATGAGCAGTTCTTC. The variable domain in full, completed from reference TRBV7-2 and TRBJ2-1, reads GAGVSQSPSNKVTEKGKDVELRCDPISGHTALYWYRQSLGQGLEFLIYFQGNSAPDKSGLPSDRFSAERTGGSVSTLTIQRTQQEDSAVYLCASRSNSPGQGSYNEQFFGPGTRLTVL.

This clone is categorized as medium-sized (0.01 to 0.1%). This chain links TRBV9 with TRBJ1-2; 7 bases align to TRBD1. Germline loops: CDR1 SGDLS, CDR2 YYNGEE. The CDR3 runs to 15 residues. Trimming cost V 3 bases and J 3 bases; bases outside gene matches: 8. DNA for the CDR3: TGTGCCAGCAGCGCCGCACAGGGGAGAGACTATGGCTACACCTTC. It translates to CASSAAQGRDYGYTF.

As DNA, the CDR3 is TGTGCCAGCAGTCCGGGGGGTAGACAAGAGACCCAGTACTTC. This encodes CASSPGGRQETQYF. The chain joins TRBV6-1 to TRBJ2-5; TRBD2 aligns across 7 bases. The CDR3 consists of 14 residues. Germline CDR1 reads MNHNS; CDR2 reads SASEGT. The junction had 5 bases not matched to a gene; V was cut back by 5 bases and J by 2 bases.

The chain joins TRBV6-2 or TRBV6-3 to TRBJ2-5; tentatively, D is TRBD2 (6 bases). The ends were cut back, 2 bases at V and 1 base at J, with 8 bases in the middle. Germline CDR1 and CDR2: MNHEY and SVGEGT. CDR3 length: 14 residues. The CDR3, as DNA: TGTGCCAGCAGTTACCCGGGAGTCCAAGAGACCCAGTACTTC. Its protein product is CASSYPGVQETQYF.

This clone occurred a few times. The V and J genes are TRBV28 and TRBJ2-1; D perhaps matches TRBD2 (6 bases). V lost 6 bases to trimming and J lost 9 bases, with 12 bases between them. Germline-derived CDR1 and CDR2 are MDHEN and SYDVKM. CDR3 length: 12 residues. As DNA, the CDR3 is TGTGCCAGCAGACAATTCGGGGGTGAGCAGTTCTTC. Translating gives CASRQFGGEQFF.

The chain employs TRBV7-6 and TRBJ1-4, with D tentatively TRBD1 (6 bases). Germline V CDR1 and CDR2: SGHVS, FNYEAQ. V lost 5 bases, J lost 7 bases, and 17 bases lay in between. CDR3 length: 15 amino acids. CDR3 sequence (DNA): TGTGCCAGCAGCCAAACAGGGAGCCAAAGTGAAAAACTGTTTTTT. Translated: CASSQTGSQSEKLFF.

V usage is TRBV7-8 and J usage is TRBJ2-3; TRBD2 aligns across 8 bases. The CDR3 extends over 16 amino acids. V was clipped by 4 bases and J by 4 bases; unmatched bases: 10. Germline CDR1 is SGHVS and CDR2 is FQNEAQ. The CDR3 loop is CASSSITAGGADTQYF. The DNA of the CDR3 is TGTGCCAGCAGCTCCATAACCGCGGGGGGCGCAGATACGCAGTATTTT.

The chain couples TRBV7-9 to TRBJ2-2; either TRBD1 or TRBD2 may supply D (5 bases each). V lost 5 bases and J 2 bases, leaving 21 bases between the germline ends. CDR1 SEHNR and CDR2 FQNEAQ come from the germline V gene (reference sequence). There are 18 residues in the CDR3. The CDR3 reads CASSPIRGARANTGELFF. The CDR3 region has the DNA TGTGCCAGCAGCCCCATCAGAGGGGCGCGAGCTAACACCGGGGAGCTGTTTTTT.

This clone was seen only a few times. The J gene is TRBJ2-7, the V gene TRBV12-3 or TRBV12-4; D remains unclear. V was clipped by 2 bases and J by 7 bases, with 9 bases between them. CDR3 length: 12 residues. CDR3 protein: CASSLRPREQYF. The CDR3 nucleotides are TGTGCCAGCAGTTTACGTCCGAGGGAGCAGTACTTC.

This chain uses TRBV14 with TRBJ1-1; D may be TRBD1 (6 bases). The CDR3 length is 18 residues. Germline CDR1 reads SGHDN; CDR2 reads FVKESK. Trimming took off 2 bases at V and 0 bases at J, with 19 bases between the two ends. The CDR3 nucleotides are TGTGCCAGCAGCCAAAGGGTGGGACAACTTGGGCTGAACACTGAAGCTTTCTTT. Translation: CASSQRVGQLGLNTEAFF.

The CDR3 sequence is CASSTLLDRGSNYGYTF. The CDR3 DNA follows: TGTGCCAGCAGCACACTTTTGGACAGGGGCTCTAACTATGGCTACACCTTC. V and J are TRBV7-2 and TRBJ1-2, with TRBD1 identical over 9 bases. CDR3 length equals 17 residues. In germline, CDR1 is SGHTA, CDR2 FQGNSA. V trimming: 5 bases; J trimming: 0 bases; junction bases outside the gene matches: 10. The entire variable domain, with the rest obtained from reference TRBV7-2 and TRBJ1-2, is as follows: GAGVSQSPSNKVTEKGKDVELRCDPISGHTALYWYRQSLGQGLEFLIYFQGNSAPDKSGLPSDRFSAERTGGSVSTLTIQRTQQEDSAVYLCASSTLLDRGSNYGYTFGSGTRLTVV.